These 2 T cell receptor beta chains were sequenced from one sample in a study of blood T cell repertoires in COVID-19 (dated by TCRdb to 2018 to 2020). Libraries were prepared through the immunoSEQ multiplex PCR assay. TCRdb holds this immuneACCESS table with in-frame rearrangements only. Some clones are missing; in checked studies, unresolved V genes explain under half, and the rest has no known cause. The sample table records about 21,000 clones; roughly 75% of these occur just once. In total, the top ten clones hold roughly 13% of the sample. The sequencing input was peripheral blood. These receptors originate from a man aged 60 to 69 with active COVID-19.

The CDR3 nucleotides read TGTGCCAGTAGTATAGGACTAGCGCGAGGTTCGTACAGCACAGATACGCAGTATTTT. Protein product: CASSIGLARGSYSTDTQYF. V is TRBV19 and J is TRBJ2-3; 8 positions agree with TRBD2. Germline V gene sequence: CDR1 LNHDA, CDR2 SQIVND (reference sequence). The CDR3 is 19 amino acids. V was clipped by 1 base and J by 0 bases; unmatched bases: 12.

V gene TRBV6-2 or TRBV6-3 combines with J gene TRBJ2-1; 9 bases fit TRBD2. V was pared by 6 bases and J by 7 bases, with 10 bases of the junction left unmatched. Germline values: CDR1 MNHEY, CDR2 SVGEGT. The CDR3 spans 15 residues. This CDR3 reads CASSRTSGLRNEQFF. The CDR3 nucleotides read TGTGCCAGCAGCAGAACTAGCGGGCTGAGAAATGAGCAGTTCTTC.